A selection of T cell receptor beta chains follows, all from one sample in a study of cytomegalovirus exposure and HLA in healthy donors. Using immunoSEQ multiplex PCR, the repertoire was profiled, and TCRdb retains in-frame clones only, with some absent. The data show over 130,000 clones, nearly 90% seen once. Sequenced sample: PBMCs. The origin of the receptors is a woman between 40 and 50 years old in good health and CMV-seronegative. Each CDR3 is given without its conserved first and last residue. Fields, in order: clone size, J gene, V gene, CDR3 protein. The size field is filled for only some rows; it gives once, few, many or a size class.

-,TRBJ2-3,TRBV5-1,ASSLGLAGFTDTQY
-,TRBJ2-5,TRBV7-6,ASSLRTGYQETQY
-,TRBJ2-1,TRBV10-3,AISVNSGIDEQF
-,TRBJ2-7,TRBV5-4,ASSLARGVIRNEQY
few,TRBJ2-1,TRBV5-4,ASSSPGQGDEQF
-,-,TRBV4-2,ASSHPSGPAAEQY
few,TRBJ2-5,TRBV28,ASSPPWESGRKETQY
once,TRBJ2-7,TRBV6-5,ASSYSGGSGYEQY
-,TRBJ2-2,TRBV7-8,ASSPTQGTGELF
-,TRBJ2-3,TRBV29-1,SVAGTSGLYADTQY
few,TRBJ1-4,TRBV11-1,ASSPGQGVEKLF
-,TRBJ2-7,TRBV6-1,ASSEARQGPYEQY
-,TRBJ2-1,TRBV15,ATSRDRGPYNEQF
-,TRBJ2-1,TRBV11-2,ASTPWLGPSSYNEQF
-,TRBJ1-1,TRBV6-1,ASPGRDHTEAF
-,TRBJ2-4,TRBV18,ASSPGLAGVSIQY
-,TRBJ1-2,TRBV28,ASSGYTGGNYGYT
-,TRBJ1-5,TRBV7-8,ASSSYSDREGGQPQH
-,TRBJ1-2,TRBV6-5,ASKPGQDYGYT
-,TRBJ2-5,TRBV28,ASSLWGGETQY
-,TRBJ2-7,TRBV6-5,ASSPWTGLTYEQY
-,TRBJ2-7,TRBV27,ASSARTGQEYEQY
-,TRBJ1-1,TRBV7-9,ASSLVFGQGAGTEAF
-,TRBJ2-2,TRBV7-7,ASSLVSPGELF
-,TRBJ2-7,TRBV7-9,ASSPGQDLRVKY
-,TRBJ2-7,TRBV9,ASSTGQGSYEQY
-,TRBJ2-5,TRBV11-1,ASSLASGTPKETQY
-,TRBJ2-5,TRBV28,ASRTPLGTQETQY
-,TRBJ2-2,TRBV6-1,ASSEVGAGGELF
-,TRBJ2-2,TRBV10-3,AISRSPGQMNTGELF
-,TRBJ2-5,TRBV5-4,ASSEASGMQETQY
-,TRBJ2-2,TRBV5-6,ASSRDFYTGELF
-,TRBJ2-3,TRBV5-4,ASSRRQGASTDTQY
-,TRBJ2-1,TRBV27,ASRRDLGEQF
-,TRBJ2-5,TRBV30,AWSRGTEETQY
-,TRBJ2-2,TRBV5-6,ASGRQGASGELF
-,TRBJ1-1,TRBV2,ASLGPNTEAF
few,TRBJ1-2,TRBV4-3,ASSQDYVGVDYGYT
few,TRBJ2-1,TRBV4-1,ASSPSLTVQQF
-,TRBJ2-5,TRBV11-3,ASQVGSQETQY
-,TRBJ2-7,TRBV7-9,ASSYPGTNDYEQY
-,TRBJ2-3,TRBV10-3,AISVSTADTQY
-,TRBJ2-1,TRBV11-2,ASSFSGSSYNEQF
few,TRBJ2-6,TRBV5-1,ASSYGAGVRSGANVLT
once,TRBJ2-5,TRBV6-6,ASSYGGLAGQETQY
-,TRBJ1-2,TRBV30,AWSLYRGTGVGGYT
-,TRBJ2-5,TRBV19,ASSEVRGETQY
-,TRBJ2-7,TRBV28,ASSRSGVTYEQY
once,-,TRBV9,ASSVGGTGLYEQY
-,TRBJ1-2,TRBV29-1,SVEQGAGGYT
-,TRBJ2-7,TRBV11-2,ASSQDRTYEQY
-,TRBJ1-4,TRBV5-6,ASSLAGGVYEKLF
-,TRBJ2-1,TRBV10-3,AIKNSSGYNEQF
-,TRBJ1-2,TRBV2,ASSGPNYGYT
few,TRBJ2-4,TRBV4-1,ASSQPLASGTTRNIQY
-,TRBJ2-7,TRBV20-1,SAGTHEQY
once,-,TRBV25-1,ASSGLPRRDRAYEQY
-,TRBJ2-7,TRBV7-6,ASSLEEDYEQY
-,TRBJ2-2,TRBV7-2,ASSFVASRAGELF